Listed here are 21 T cell receptor beta chains from one sample, sequenced in a study of Ad26.COV2.S vaccination and SARS-CoV-2 variants. Treatment described: around 19 received Ad26.COV2.S at low or high dose, single or two shots; 5 received placebo; per-sample allocation not given. On day 63 after the first injection, vaccine and placebo recipients gave samples. Libraries were prepared by immunoSEQ multiplex PCR; TCRdb keeps only in-frame clonotypes and omits some of them. The repertoire has about 260,000 clones, around 88% of them found once; the top ten carry about 2.8%. This specimen was peripheral blood, taken in a trial of Ad26.COV2.S vaccine versus placebo. These receptors were taken from a person aged 18-60 years who received the Ad26.COV2.S COVID-19 vaccine or a placebo.

The chain is built from TRBV6-1 and TRBJ1-5; 7 bases line up with TRBD1. There are 18 residues in the CDR3. J was trimmed by 4 bases and V by 0 bases; bases with no gene match: 12. In germline, CDR1 is MNHNS, CDR2 SASEGT. The DNA of the CDR3 is TGTGCCAGCAGTGAAGCGCGGAGGGGGCGGTGGGTAAATCAGCCCCAGCATTTT. Protein product: CASSEARRGRWVNQPQHF.

V gene TRBV7-8 combines with J gene TRBJ1-2, with a weak D call TRBD1 (5 bases). The germline gives CDR1 SGHVS, CDR2 FQNEAQ. CDR3 length: 15 amino acids. V shed 1 base and J shed 5 bases, with 14 bases lying between them. The CDR3: CASSLDAGVNYGYTF. Written as DNA, the CDR3 is TGTGCCAGCAGCTTAGACGCGGGGGTGAATTATGGCTACACCTTC.

This chain connects TRBV30 to TRBJ1-1; D unclear. V was cut by 0 bases and J by 0 bases, with 17 bases left in between. The CDR3 has 17 amino acids. Germline CDR1 is GTSNPN and CDR2 is SVGIG (reference sequence). The CDR3 region has the DNA TGTGCCTGGAGTGTACTTAGCTACCCCGGAATGAACACTGAAGCTTTCTTT. As protein: CAWSVLSYPGMNTEAFF.

CDR3 coding DNA: TGTGCCAGCAGCCCAAAAGGTGGGCTAGCGCCCAATGAGCAGTTCTTC. Translated: CASSPKGGLAPNEQFF. The rearrangement uses TRBV7-3 and TRBJ2-1; D is possibly TRBD2 (6 bases). The V and J ends lost 5 bases and 6 bases respectively, with 20 bases between them. Germline V CDR1 and CDR2: SGHTA, FQGTGA. This CDR3 region has 16 residues.

This clone was observed a few times. The gene calls are TRBV24-1 and TRBJ1-5; 8 positions agree with TRBD1. J gave up 0 bases and V 6 bases, and 3 bases lay outside the gene matches. Germline lookup yields CDR1 KGHDR and CDR2 SFDVKD. This CDR3 has 15 amino acids. CDR3 amino acids: CATSLTGDSNQPQHF. CDR3 coding DNA: TGTGCCACCAGTTTGACAGGGGATAGCAATCAGCCCCAGCATTTT.

The rearrangement joins TRBV5-4 to TRBJ2-1; 9 bases are shared with TRBD2. Looked up from germline, CDR1 is SGHNT and CDR2 is YYREEE (reference sequence). Trimming removed 0 bases from V and 2 bases from J; junction bases left unmatched: 9. The CDR3 is 18 amino acids. The DNA of the CDR3 is TGTGCCAGCAGCTTGGGGCCGCTAGCGGGGACCGCCTACAATGAGCAGTTCTTC. Residues: CASSLGPLAGTAYNEQFF.

V is TRBV10-3 and J is TRBJ2-7; D perhaps matches TRBD2 (5 bases). Germline V gene sequence: CDR1 ENHRY, CDR2 SYGVKD. This CDR3 region has 13 residues. Trimming removed 0 bases from V and 7 bases from J, with 10 bases in between. The CDR3 here is CAISESPSGEQYV. The CDR3 DNA reads TGTGCCATCAGTGAGTCGCCTTCGGGGGAGCAGTACGTC.

This clone occurred a few times. The rearrangement joins TRBV5-1 to TRBJ1-5; 9 bases are a match to TRBD1. Germline V gene data show CDR1 as SGHRS and CDR2 as YFSETQ. The CDR3 length is 15 residues. J was trimmed by 5 bases and V by 2 bases; bases with no gene match: 5. CDR3 in amino acids: CASSLGTGRDQPQHF. In DNA form, the CDR3 reads TGCGCCAGCAGCTTAGGGACAGGGAGGGATCAGCCCCAGCATTTT.

This chain links TRBV12-1 with TRBJ1-1; the table's D call of TRBD1 was not tested on the DNA. TRBV12-1 is a recognized pseudogene. The CDR3 is 19 residues long. CDR3 nucleotides: TGTGCCAGCAGCTTTGCGAAAGCACAAAAGGGGGCGCAGGACACTGAAGCTTTCTTT. Translation gives CASSFAKAQKGAQDTEAFF.

The chain employs TRBV7-9 and TRBJ1-1; D remains unclear. Trimming stripped 2 bases from V and 7 bases from J, with 8 bases between. The CDR3 contains 12 residues. CDR1 is SEHNR and CDR2 is FQNEAQ in the germline V gene (reference sequence). The CDR3 region is CASSLPQLEAFF. CDR3 coding DNA: TGTGCCAGCAGCTTACCCCAGCTTGAAGCTTTCTTT.

The rearrangement uses TRBV7-3 and TRBJ2-3; D ambiguous. Trimming shortened V by 5 bases and J by 2 bases, and 8 bases separated the two germline ends. The V gene's germline CDR1 is SGHTA and CDR2 FQGTGA. This CDR3 region has 13 residues. The CDR3 protein is CASSEPPTDTQYF. The CDR3 coding sequence is TGTGCCAGCAGCGAACCTCCCACAGATACGCAGTATTTT. Using reference TRBV7-3 and TRBJ2-3 for the parts outside the CDR3, the full variable domain is GAGVSQTPSNKVTEKGKYVELRCDPISGHTALYWYRQSLGQGPEFLIYFQGTGAADDSGLPNDRFFAVRPEGSVSTLKIQRTERGDSAVYLCASSEPPTDTQYFGPGTRLTVL.

This clone showed up just once. This sequence joins TRBV18 and TRBJ2-7, with TRBD1 matching 10 bases. Germline CDR1 is KGHSH and CDR2 is LQKENI. V shed 3 bases and J 4 bases; nucleotides not matched to a gene: 3. The length of the CDR3 is 14 residues. The chain's CDR3 is CASSPPGQGYEQYF. CDR3 DNA: TGTGCCAGCTCACCCCCGGGACAGGGGTACGAGCAGTACTTC.

The V call is TRBV24-1, the J call TRBJ2-1, with D tentatively TRBD2 (6 bases). Germline V CDR1 and CDR2: KGHDR, SFDVKD. The CDR3 is made up of 15 amino acids. Trimming cost V 9 bases and J 2 bases, with 16 bases left between them. CDR3 loop: CATQIGRGPYNEQFF. The CDR3 nucleotides are TGTGCCACCCAAATAGGGCGGGGCCCCTACAATGAGCAGTTCTTC.

The chain recombines TRBV6-2 or TRBV6-3 with TRBJ2-7, with a tentative D call TRBD1 (5 bases). The CDR3 spans 14 residues. Per the germline V gene, CDR1 is MNHEY and CDR2 is SVGEGT. Trimming removed 2 bases from V and 4 bases from J, with 12 bases in between. CDR3: CASSYGPGLYEQYV. Here the CDR3 DNA reads TGTGCCAGCAGTTACGGACCAGGGCTTTACGAGCAGTACGTC.

The V call is TRBV2, the J call TRBJ1-2; no clear D gene. This CDR3 comprises 14 residues. Germline V gene lookup returns CDR1 SNHLY and CDR2 FYNNEI. Trimming removed 2 bases from V and 7 bases from J, with 14 bases in between. CDR3 DNA: TGTGCCAGCAGTGAAAGGACGAATTCACGTGGCTACACCTTC. As protein: CASSERTNSRGYTF.

A note on this clone: The same CDR3 arises from other DNA sequences in this sample as well. The V and J genes are TRBV7-2 and TRBJ2-3; 9 nucleotides match TRBD2. Germline-derived CDR1 and CDR2 are SGHTA and FQGNSA. The CDR3 consists of 16 residues. V was clipped by 2 bases and J by 4 bases; unmatched bases: 7. The chain's CDR3 is CASSLRLAGGPDTQYF. The CDR3 bases are TGTGCCAGCAGCTTACGGTTGGCGGGGGGGCCAGATACGCAGTATTTT. The full variable domain, its missing parts supplied by reference TRBV7-2 and TRBJ2-3, is GAGVSQSPSNKVTEKGKDVELRCDPISGHTALYWYRQSLGQGLEFLIYFQGNSAPDKSGLPSDRFSAERTGGSVSTLTIQRTQQEDSAVYLCASSLRLAGGPDTQYFGPGTRLTVL.

The chain couples TRBV12-5 to TRBJ2-3, with 8 bases matching TRBD1. This CDR3 region has 17 residues. V lost 6 bases, J lost 2 bases, and 13 bases stayed unmatched. From germline, CDR1 is LGHNT and CDR2 FRNRAP. The CDR3 here is CASGLGPDRGLTDTQYF. As DNA, the CDR3 is TGTGCTAGTGGCCTGGGGCCCGACAGGGGCCTCACAGATACGCAGTATTTT.

The V call is TRBV2, the J call TRBJ2-7; TRBD1 matches at 7 bases. CDR1 is SNHLY, CDR2 FYNNEI, per germline. The CDR3 has 13 amino acids. V lost 7 bases and J lost 2; bases outside the gene matches: 5. The CDR3 nucleotides are TGTGCCAGCACCCGGGACAGAGCCTACGAGCAGTACGTC. Amino acids: CASTRDRAYEQYV.

The chain couples TRBV12-3 or TRBV12-4 to TRBJ2-2; the D is unclear. The CDR3 has 13 amino acids. V gave up 1 base and J gave up 9 bases, with 9 bases separating them. CDR3 protein: CASSLGVQRELFF. CDR3 in DNA: TGTGCCAGCAGTTTAGGGGTACAGAGGGAGCTGTTTTTT.

The V and J genes are TRBV6-5 and TRBJ2-5; 12 bases are a match to TRBD2. V lost 6 bases to trimming and J lost 5 bases; unmatched junction nucleotides: 7. CDR1 MNHEY and CDR2 SVGAGI come from the germline V gene. The CDR3 loop spans 15 amino acids. The CDR3 bases are TGTGCCAGCAGGGGGGGACTAGCGGGCGGTGAGACCCAGTACTTC. Translated: CASRGGLAGGETQYF.

The chain employs TRBV6-1 and TRBJ2-1, with D possibly being TRBD1 (6 bases). Trimming cost V 2 bases and J 3 bases, with 8 bases left between them. Germline CDR1 MNHNS, CDR2 SASEGT. CDR3 length equals 14 residues. CDR3 sequence reads: CASSEQGIYNEQFF. The CDR3 DNA reads TGTGCCAGCAGTGAACAGGGGATCTACAATGAGCAGTTCTTC.